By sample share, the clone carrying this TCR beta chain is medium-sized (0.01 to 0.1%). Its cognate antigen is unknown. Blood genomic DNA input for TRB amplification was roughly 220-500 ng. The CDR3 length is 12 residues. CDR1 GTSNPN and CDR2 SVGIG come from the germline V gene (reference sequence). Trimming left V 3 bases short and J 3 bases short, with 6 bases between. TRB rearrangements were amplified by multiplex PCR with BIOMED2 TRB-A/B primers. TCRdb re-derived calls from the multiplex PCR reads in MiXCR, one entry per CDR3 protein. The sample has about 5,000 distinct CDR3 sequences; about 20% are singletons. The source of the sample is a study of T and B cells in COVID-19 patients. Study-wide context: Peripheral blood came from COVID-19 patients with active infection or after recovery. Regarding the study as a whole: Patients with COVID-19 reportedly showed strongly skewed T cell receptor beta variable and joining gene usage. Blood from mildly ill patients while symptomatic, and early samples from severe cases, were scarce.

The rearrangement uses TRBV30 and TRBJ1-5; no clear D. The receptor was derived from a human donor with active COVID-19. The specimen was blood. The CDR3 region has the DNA TGTGCCTGGAGGTCTCCCAATCAGCCCCAGCATTTT. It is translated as CAWRSPNQPQHF.